This is a list of T cell receptor beta chains from one sample in a study of identical twins. Via MiXCR, TCRdb re-called the 5' RACE reads, giving one row per CDR3 protein. Of 450,000 or so distinct CDR3 sequences in the sample, less than 20% were seen once. The specimen sequenced was naive T cells sorted from blood. These receptors all come from a man aged 50-60 years in good health. CDR3s include the opening cysteine and the closing phenylalanine or tryptophan. The D gene is left open where the match is weak. Rows may omit the clone size; those that give it use once, few, many or a size class.

D	V	length	size	J	CDR3	DNA
NA	TRBV5-1	12	few	TRBJ2-7	CASSLEGSWQYF	TGCGCCAGCAGCTTGGAGGGTTCTTGGCAGTACTTC
NA	TRBV13	13	few	TRBJ2-1	CASSLTAGNEQFF	TGTGCCAGCAGCCTTACCGCGGGTAATGAGCAGTTCTTC
NA	TRBV5-1	13	NA	TRBJ2-5	CASSLPDRETQYF	TGCGCCAGCAGCTTACCAGATAGGGAGACCCAGTACTTC
NA	TRBV20-1	13	few	TRBJ1-1	CSAITGPSTEAFF	TGCAGTGCTATCACAGGACCGAGCACTGAAGCTTTCTTT
NA	TRBV5-1	14	few	TRBJ1-1	CASSLGDKISEAFF	TGCGCCAGCAGCTTGGGGGACAAGATCTCTGAAGCTTTCTTT
TRBD2	TRBV12-3/TRBV12-4	12	few	TRBJ2-7	CASRGGGHEQYF	TGTGCCAGCAGGGGCGGGGGTCACGAGCAGTACTTC
NA	TRBV6-2/TRBV6-3	15	NA	TRBJ1-5	CASSYSGASNQPQHF	TGTGCCAGCAGTTACTCCGGGGCGAGCAATCAGCCCCAGCATTTT
NA	TRBV5-6	15	many	TRBJ1-2	CASSLGWRAYYGYTF	TGTGCCAGCAGCTTGGGGTGGAGGGCCTACTATGGCTACACCTTC
NA	TRBV18	13	few	TRBJ2-7	CASSRVVGYEQYF	TGTGCCAGCTCACGGGTGGTTGGCTACGAGCAGTACTTC
NA	TRBV29-1	13	many	TRBJ1-5	CSVAENSNQPQHF	TGCAGCGTTGCAGAGAATAGCAATCAGCCCCAGCATTTT
NA	TRBV7-2	13	many	TRBJ2-5	CASSLGGRETQYF	TGTGCCAGCAGTTTGGGAGGCCGAGAGACCCAGTACTTC
NA	TRBV20-1	14	few	TRBJ2-1	CSASRFSSYNEQFF	TGCAGTGCTAGCAGGTTCAGCTCCTACAATGAGCAGTTCTTC
TRBD1	TRBV7-9	16	NA	TRBJ1-1	CASRGQWERGNTEAFF	TGTGCCAGCAGGGGACAGTGGGAGAGGGGAAACACTGAAGCTTTCTTT
TRBD2	TRBV24-1	18	NA	TRBJ2-1	CATSDRLPTSGYYNEQFF	TGTGCCACCAGTGACCGCCTTCCGACTAGCGGGTATTACAATGAGCAGTTCTTC
NA	TRBV10-3	13	NA	TRBJ2-3	CASGTANTDTQYF	TGTGCCAGCGGGACAGCAAACACAGATACGCAGTATTTT
NA	TRBV28	12	many	TRBJ1-2	CASSLIPNGYTF	TGTGCCAGCAGTCTGATCCCGAATGGCTACACCTTC
NA	TRBV6-4	13	NA	TRBJ2-7	CASRTKGPYEQYF	TGTGCCAGCAGGACCAAAGGTCCCTACGAGCAGTACTTC
NA	TRBV4-1	16	many	TRBJ1-1	CASSQGVTGLGTEAFF	TGCGCCAGCAGCCAAGGAGTAACAGGGTTGGGCACTGAAGCTTTCTTT
NA	TRBV19	12	NA	TRBJ2-5	CASSVGVETQYF	TGTGCCAGTAGTGTAGGGGTGGAGACCCAGTACTTC